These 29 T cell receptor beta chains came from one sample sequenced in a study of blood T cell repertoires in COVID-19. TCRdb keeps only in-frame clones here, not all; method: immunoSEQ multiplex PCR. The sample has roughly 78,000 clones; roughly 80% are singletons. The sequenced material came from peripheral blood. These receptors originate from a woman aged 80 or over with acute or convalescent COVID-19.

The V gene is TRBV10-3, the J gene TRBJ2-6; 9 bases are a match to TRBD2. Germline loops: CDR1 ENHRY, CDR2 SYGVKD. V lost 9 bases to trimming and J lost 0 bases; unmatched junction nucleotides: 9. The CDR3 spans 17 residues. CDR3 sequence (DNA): TGTGCCATTGGACCGGGACTAGCTCGCTCTGGGGCCAACGTCCTGACTTTC. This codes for CAIGPGLARSGANVLTF.

This CDR3 is CASRQGTNQPQHF. The CDR3 DNA follows: TGTGCCAGCAGGCAGGGTACTAATCAGCCCCAGCATTTT. The chain combines TRBV12-3 or TRBV12-4 with TRBJ1-5; D may be TRBD1 (5 bases). The ends were cut back, 6 bases at V and 4 bases at J, with 10 bases in the middle. The CDR3 runs to 13 residues.

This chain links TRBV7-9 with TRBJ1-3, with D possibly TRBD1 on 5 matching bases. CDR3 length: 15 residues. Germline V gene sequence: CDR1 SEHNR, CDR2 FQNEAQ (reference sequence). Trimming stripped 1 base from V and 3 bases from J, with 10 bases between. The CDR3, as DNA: TGTGCCAGCAGCTTAGAGGTCAGGGATGGAAACACCATATATTTT. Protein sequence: CASSLEVRDGNTIYF.

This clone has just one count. CDR3 in amino acids: CASSPAMNTEAFF. CDR3 sequence (DNA): TGTGCCAGCTCACCTGCGATGAACACTGAAGCTTTCTTT. The rearrangement uses TRBV18 and TRBJ1-1; the D is unclear. This CDR3 is 13 amino acids long. Germline assignment: CDR1 KGHSH and CDR2 LQKENI. Between the trimmed V and J ends, which lost 3 bases and 0 bases, there was a span of 5 bases.

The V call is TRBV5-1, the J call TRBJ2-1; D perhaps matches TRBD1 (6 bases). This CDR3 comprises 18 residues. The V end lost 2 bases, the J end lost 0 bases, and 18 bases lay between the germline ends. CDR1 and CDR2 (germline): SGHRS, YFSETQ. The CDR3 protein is CASSFPPGHQSSYNEQFF. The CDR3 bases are TGCGCCAGCAGCTTTCCACCGGGACACCAGAGCTCCTACAATGAGCAGTTCTTC.

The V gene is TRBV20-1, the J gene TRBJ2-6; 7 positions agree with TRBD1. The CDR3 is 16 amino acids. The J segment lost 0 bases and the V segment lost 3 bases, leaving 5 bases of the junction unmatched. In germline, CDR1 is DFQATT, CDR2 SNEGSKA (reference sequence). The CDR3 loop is CSASSGGSSGANVLTF. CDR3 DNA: TGCAGTGCTAGTTCAGGGGGAAGCTCTGGGGCCAACGTCCTGACTTTC.

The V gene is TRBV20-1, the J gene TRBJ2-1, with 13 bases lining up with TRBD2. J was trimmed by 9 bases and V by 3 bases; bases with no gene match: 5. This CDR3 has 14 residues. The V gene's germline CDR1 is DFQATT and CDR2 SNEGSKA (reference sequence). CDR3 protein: CSASTSGRATEQFF. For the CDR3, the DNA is TGCAGTGCTAGTACTAGCGGGAGGGCCACTGAGCAGTTCTTC.

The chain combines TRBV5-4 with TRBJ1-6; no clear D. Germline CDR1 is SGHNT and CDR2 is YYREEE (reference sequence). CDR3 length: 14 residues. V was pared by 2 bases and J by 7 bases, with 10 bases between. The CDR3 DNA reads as TGTGCCAGCAGCTTAGAGGCCGTCAATTCACCCCTCCACTTT. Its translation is CASSLEAVNSPLHF. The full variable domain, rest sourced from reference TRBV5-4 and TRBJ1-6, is ETGVTQSPTHLIKTRGQQVTLRCSSQSGHNTVSWYQQALGQGPQFIFQYYREEENGRGNFPPRFSGLQFPNYSSELNVNALELDDSALYLCASSLEAVNSPLHFGNGTRLTVT.

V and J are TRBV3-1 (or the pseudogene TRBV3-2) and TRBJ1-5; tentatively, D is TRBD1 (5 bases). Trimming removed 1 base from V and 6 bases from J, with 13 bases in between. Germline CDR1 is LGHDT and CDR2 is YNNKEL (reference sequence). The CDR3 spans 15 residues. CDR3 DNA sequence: TGTGCCAGCAGCCAAGGCACAGGACAAACTCAGCCCCAGCATTTT. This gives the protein CASSQGTGQTQPQHF.

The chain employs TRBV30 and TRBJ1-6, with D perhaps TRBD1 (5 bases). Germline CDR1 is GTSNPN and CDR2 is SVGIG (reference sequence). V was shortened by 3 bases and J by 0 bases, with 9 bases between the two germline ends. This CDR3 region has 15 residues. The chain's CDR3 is CAWRTVSSYNSPLHF. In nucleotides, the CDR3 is TGTGCCTGGAGGACAGTGAGCTCCTATAATTCACCCCTCCACTTT.

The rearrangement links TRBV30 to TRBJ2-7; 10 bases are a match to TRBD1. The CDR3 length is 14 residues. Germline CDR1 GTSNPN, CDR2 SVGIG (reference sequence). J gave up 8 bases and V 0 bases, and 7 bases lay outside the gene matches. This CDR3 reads CAWSVLGTGVKQYF. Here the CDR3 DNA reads TGTGCCTGGAGTGTCCTCGGGACAGGGGTCAAGCAGTACTTC.

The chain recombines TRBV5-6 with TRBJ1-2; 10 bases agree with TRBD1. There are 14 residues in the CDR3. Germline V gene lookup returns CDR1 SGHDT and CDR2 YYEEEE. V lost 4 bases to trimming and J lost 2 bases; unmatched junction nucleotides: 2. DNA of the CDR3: TGTGCCAGCAGCGGGGACAGGGGCAACTATGGCTACACCTTC. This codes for CASSGDRGNYGYTF.

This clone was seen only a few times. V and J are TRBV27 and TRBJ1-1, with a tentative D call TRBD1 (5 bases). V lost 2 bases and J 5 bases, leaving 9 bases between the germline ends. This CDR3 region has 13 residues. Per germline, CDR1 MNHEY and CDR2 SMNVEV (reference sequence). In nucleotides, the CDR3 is TGTGCCAGCAGTTTAGCAGGGAATACTGAAGCTTTCTTT. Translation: CASSLAGNTEAFF.

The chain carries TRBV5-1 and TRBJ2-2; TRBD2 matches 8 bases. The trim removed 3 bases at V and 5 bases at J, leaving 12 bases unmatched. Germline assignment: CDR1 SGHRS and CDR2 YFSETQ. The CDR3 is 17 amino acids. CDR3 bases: TGCGCCAGCAGCTCGGGACTAGACCTAGGGGTTACCGGGGAGCTGTTTTTT. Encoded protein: CASSSGLDLGVTGELFF.

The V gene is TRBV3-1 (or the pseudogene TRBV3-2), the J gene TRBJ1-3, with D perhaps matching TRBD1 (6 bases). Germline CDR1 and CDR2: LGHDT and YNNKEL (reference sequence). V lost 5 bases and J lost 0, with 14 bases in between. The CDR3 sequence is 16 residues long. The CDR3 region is CASSVGGASSGNTIYF. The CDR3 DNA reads TGTGCCAGCAGCGTAGGGGGGGCAAGCTCTGGAAACACCATATATTTT.

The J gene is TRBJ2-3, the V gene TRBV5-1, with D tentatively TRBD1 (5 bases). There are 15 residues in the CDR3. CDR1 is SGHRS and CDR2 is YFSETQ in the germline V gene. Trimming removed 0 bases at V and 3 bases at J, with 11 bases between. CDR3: CASSLAGIETDTQYF. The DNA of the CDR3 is TGCGCCAGCAGCTTGGCAGGGATTGAGACAGATACGCAGTATTTT. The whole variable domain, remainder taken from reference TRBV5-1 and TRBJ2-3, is KAGVTQTPRYLIKTRGQQVTLSCSPISGHRSVSWYQQTPGQGLQFLFEYFSETQRNKGNFPGRFSGRQFSNSRSEMNVSTLELGDSALYLCASSLAGIETDTQYFGPGTRLTVL.

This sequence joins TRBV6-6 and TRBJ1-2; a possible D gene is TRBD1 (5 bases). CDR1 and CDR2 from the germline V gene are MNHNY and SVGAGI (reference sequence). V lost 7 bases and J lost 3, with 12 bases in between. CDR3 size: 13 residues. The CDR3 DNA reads TGTGCCAGCAAAGGGGCGGGGTACTATGGCTACACCTTC. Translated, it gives CASKGAGYYGYTF.

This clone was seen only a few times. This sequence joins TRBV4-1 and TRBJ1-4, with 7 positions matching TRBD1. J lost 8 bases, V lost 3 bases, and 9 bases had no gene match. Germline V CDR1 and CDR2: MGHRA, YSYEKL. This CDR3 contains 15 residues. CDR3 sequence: CASSQESRDSEKLFF. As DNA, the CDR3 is TGCGCCAGCAGCCAGGAATCCCGGGACAGCGAAAAACTGTTTTTT.

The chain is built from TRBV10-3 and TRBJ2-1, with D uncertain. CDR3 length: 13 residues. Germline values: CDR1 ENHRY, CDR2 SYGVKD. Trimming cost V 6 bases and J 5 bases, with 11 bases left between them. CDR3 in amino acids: CAIRSAADNEQFF. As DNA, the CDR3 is TGTGCCATCAGGAGCGCGGCGGACAATGAGCAGTTCTTC.

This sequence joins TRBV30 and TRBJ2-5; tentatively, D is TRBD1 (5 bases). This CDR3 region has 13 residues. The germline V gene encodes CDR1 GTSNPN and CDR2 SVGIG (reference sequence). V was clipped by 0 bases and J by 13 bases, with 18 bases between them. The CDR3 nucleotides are TGTGCCTGGAGTGTACTCCAAGGGGAATCCGGGTACTTC. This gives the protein CAWSVLQGESGYF. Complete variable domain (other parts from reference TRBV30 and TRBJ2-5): SQTIHQWPATLVQPVGSPLSLECTVEGTSNPNLYWYRQAAGRGLQLLFYSVGIGQISSEVPQNLSASRPQDRQFILSSKKLLLSDSGFYLCAWSVLQGESGYFGPGTRLLVL.

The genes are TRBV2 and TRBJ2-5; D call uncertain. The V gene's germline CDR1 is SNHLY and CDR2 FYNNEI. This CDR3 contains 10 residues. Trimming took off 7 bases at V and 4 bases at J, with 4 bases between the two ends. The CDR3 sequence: CASMRETQYF. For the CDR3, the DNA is TGTGCCAGCATGAGAGAGACCCAGTACTTC.

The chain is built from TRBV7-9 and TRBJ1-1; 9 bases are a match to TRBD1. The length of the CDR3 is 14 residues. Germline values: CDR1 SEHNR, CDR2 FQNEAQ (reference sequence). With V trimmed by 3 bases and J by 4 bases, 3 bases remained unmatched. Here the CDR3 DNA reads TGTGCCAGCAGCTTGGGGACAGGGCCCACTGAAGCTTTCTTT. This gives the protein CASSLGTGPTEAFF. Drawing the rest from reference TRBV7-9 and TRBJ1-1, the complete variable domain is DTGVSQNPRHKITKRGQNVTFRCDPISEHNRLYWYRQTLGQGPEFLTYFQNEAQLEKSRLLSDRFSAERPKGSFSTLEIQRTEQGDSAMYLCASSLGTGPTEAFFGQGTRLTVV.

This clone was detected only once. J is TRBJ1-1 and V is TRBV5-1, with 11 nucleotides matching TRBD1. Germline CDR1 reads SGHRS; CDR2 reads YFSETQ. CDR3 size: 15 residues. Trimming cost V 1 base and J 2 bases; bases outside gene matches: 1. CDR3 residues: CASSLRTGGNTEAFF. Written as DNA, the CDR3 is TGCGCCAGCAGCTTGAGGACAGGGGGCAACACTGAAGCTTTCTTT.

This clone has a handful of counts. CDR3 coding DNA: TGTGCCAGCAGCGGACGACAGGGTGCCGACGCGAAGCAGTACTTC. Residues: CASSGRQGADAKQYF. The V gene is TRBV9, the J gene TRBJ2-7; 7 nucleotides match TRBD1. Trimming removed 3 bases from V and 8 bases from J; junction bases left unmatched: 14. This CDR3 has 15 amino acids. The germline gives CDR1 SGDLS, CDR2 YYNGEE.

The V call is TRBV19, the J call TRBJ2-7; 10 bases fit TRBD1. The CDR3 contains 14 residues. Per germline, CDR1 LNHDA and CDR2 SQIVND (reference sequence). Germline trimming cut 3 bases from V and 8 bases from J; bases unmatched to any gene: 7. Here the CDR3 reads CASSMGQGSSQQYF. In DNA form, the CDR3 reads TGTGCCAGTAGTATGGGACAGGGGTCTTCGCAGCAGTACTTC.

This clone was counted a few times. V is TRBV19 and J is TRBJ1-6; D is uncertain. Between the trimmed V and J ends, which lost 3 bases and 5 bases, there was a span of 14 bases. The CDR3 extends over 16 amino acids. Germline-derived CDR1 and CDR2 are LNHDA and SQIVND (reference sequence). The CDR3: CASSIYASSHNSPLHF. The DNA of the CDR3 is TGTGCCAGTAGTATTTACGCTTCGAGCCATAATTCACCCCTCCACTTT.

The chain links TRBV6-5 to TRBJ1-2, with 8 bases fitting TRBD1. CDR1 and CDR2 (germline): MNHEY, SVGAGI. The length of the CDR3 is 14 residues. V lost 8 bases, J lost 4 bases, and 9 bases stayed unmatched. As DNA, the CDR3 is TGTGCCAGCTTGGACAGGGATACTTTCTATGGCTACACCTTC. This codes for CASLDRDTFYGYTF.

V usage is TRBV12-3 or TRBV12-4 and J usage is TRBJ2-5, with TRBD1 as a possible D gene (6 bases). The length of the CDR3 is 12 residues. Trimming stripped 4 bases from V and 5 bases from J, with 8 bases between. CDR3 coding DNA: TGTGCCAGCAGTTGGACAGAGGAGACCCAGTACTTC. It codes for CASSWTEETQYF.

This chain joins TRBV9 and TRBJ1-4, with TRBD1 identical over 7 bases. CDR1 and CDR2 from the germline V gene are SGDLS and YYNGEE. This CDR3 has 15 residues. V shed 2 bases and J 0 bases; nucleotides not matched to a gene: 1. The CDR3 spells CASSVGQATNEKLFF. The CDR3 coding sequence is TGTGCCAGCAGCGTCGGACAGGCAACTAATGAAAAACTGTTTTTT.